This T cell receptor (beta chain) is drawn from a study of spatial heterogeneity in lung cancer. Across the study: Alpha-chain detections were consistently fewer than beta-chain detections among the sequences.

This clonotype was counted a few times. The presence of a unique molecular identifier marked each TCR cDNA molecule. TCRdb re-derived calls from the 5' RACE reads in MiXCR, one entry per CDR3 protein. The sample consists of about 50,000 distinct CDR3 sequences, 6.5% to 8% of them appearing once. Indicated time point: sample taken at primary tumor resection. Material for sequencing was whole RNA from tumor, nontumor lung or frozen PBMC, left unsorted. This receptor was taken from a female donor with early-stage non-small cell lung cancer. The sample here was PBMCs, taken at surgery.

In DNA form, the CDR3 reads TGTGCCAGCAGCGTGTCAGCGGGCCAACCCTACGAGCAGTACTTC. Translation: CASSVSAGQPYEQYF. V is TRBV9 and J is TRBJ2-7; D may be TRBD2 (6 bases). Germline CDR1 is SGDLS and CDR2 is YYNGEE. The ends were cut back, 2 bases at V and 2 bases at J, with 14 bases in the middle. The length of the CDR3 is 15 residues.